This T cell receptor beta chain is drawn from a study of OX40 agonist ivuxolimab in advanced cancers. For the study at large: Each patient was given ivuxolimab into a vein every 2 weeks, at 0.01 to 10 mg/kg. Study findings and constraints: CD4+ and CD8+ blood T cells expanded clonally by week 6 at 0.1 to 3.0 mg/kg. Partial responders at 0.1-3.0 mg/kg showed near-lowest clonal expansion.

Concerning this clone itself: Its antigen is currently unknown.

Systemic immunosuppression or autoimmune disease history was grounds to exclude patients. The table came from immunoSEQ multiplex PCR; TCRdb's copy has only in-frame clones and leaves some out. The table has more than 40,000 clones, roughly nine tenths seen once. The V and J ends lost 5 bases and 3 bases, in that order; junction bases with no gene match: 6. This CDR3 spans 15 amino acids. Germline CDR1 reads MNHEY; CDR2 reads SMNVEV (reference sequence). The gene calls are TRBV27 and TRBJ2-7; 11 bases are shared with TRBD1. The sample was CD4+ or CD8+ T cells sorted from blood, taken in a trial of the OX40 agonist ivuxolimab. The TCR was taken from an adult with an advanced solid tumor such as melanoma, head and neck, liver or kidney cancer. Here the CDR3 reads CASSEDRGPLYEQYF. The CDR3 DNA sequence: TGTGCCAGCAGTGAGGACAGGGGGCCTCTCTACGAGCAGTACTTC.